These T cell receptor beta chains were read from a single sample in a study of blood T cell repertoires in COVID-19. Assay: immunoSEQ multiplex PCR; the TCRdb copy retains only in-frame clones and omits some. The top ten clones hold approximately 1.5% of a sample with about 260,000 clones, around 87% of them seen once. Sequenced material: peripheral blood. Every receptor here comes from a woman in her thirties or forties who had recovered from COVID-19. The CDR3 runs from the conserved cysteine through the conserved F or W. Fields, in order: D gene, J gene, V gene, CDR3 DNA, CDR3 protein. The D gene is left open where the match is weak.

>TRBD1|TRBJ1-2|TRBV7-8
TGTGCCAGCAGCGCCGGGACAGGGGAGCATGGCTACACCTTC
CASSAGTGEHGYTF
>TRBD2|TRBJ2-1|TRBV11-2
TGTGCCAGCAGCCTGGGACTAGCGGGGGACTACAATGAGCAGTTCTTC
CASSLGLAGDYNEQFF
>NA|TRBJ2-2|TRBV5-1
TGCGCCAGCAGCTTGGCCCCGGGTGGCACCGGGGAGCTGTTTTTT
CASSLAPGGTGELFF
>NA|TRBJ2-6|TRBV27
TGTGCCAGCAGGTCAGACTCTGGGGCCAACGTCCTGACTTTC
CASRSDSGANVLTF
>TRBD2|TRBJ2-1|TRBV4-3
TGCGCCAGCAGCCAAGGGGACTATTCATCAGAGTCCTACAATGAGCAGTTCTTC
CASSQGDYSSESYNEQFF
>NA|TRBJ1-2|TRBV5-1
TGCGCCAGCAGCTTGGGCAGTAACTATGGCTACACCTTC
CASSLGSNYGYTF
>NA|TRBJ2-7|TRBV24-1
TGTGCCACCAGTGATCGTAGCAGGGGTAGGTACGAGCAGTACTTC
CATSDRSRGRYEQYF
>TRBD1|TRBJ2-7|TRBV2
TGTGCCGGTTGCCGGGACAGGGAATACTACGAGCAGTACTTC
CAGCRDREYYEQYF
>NA|TRBJ2-1|TRBV21-1
TGTGCCAGCAGCAAAGCGCTGAGAACTAGCGGGCCAAGCAATGAGCAGTTCTTC
CASSKALRTSGPSNEQFF
>NA|TRBJ1-2|TRBV11-1
TGTGCCAGCAGCTTTGGAGCTAACTATGGCTACACCTTC
CASSFGANYGYTF